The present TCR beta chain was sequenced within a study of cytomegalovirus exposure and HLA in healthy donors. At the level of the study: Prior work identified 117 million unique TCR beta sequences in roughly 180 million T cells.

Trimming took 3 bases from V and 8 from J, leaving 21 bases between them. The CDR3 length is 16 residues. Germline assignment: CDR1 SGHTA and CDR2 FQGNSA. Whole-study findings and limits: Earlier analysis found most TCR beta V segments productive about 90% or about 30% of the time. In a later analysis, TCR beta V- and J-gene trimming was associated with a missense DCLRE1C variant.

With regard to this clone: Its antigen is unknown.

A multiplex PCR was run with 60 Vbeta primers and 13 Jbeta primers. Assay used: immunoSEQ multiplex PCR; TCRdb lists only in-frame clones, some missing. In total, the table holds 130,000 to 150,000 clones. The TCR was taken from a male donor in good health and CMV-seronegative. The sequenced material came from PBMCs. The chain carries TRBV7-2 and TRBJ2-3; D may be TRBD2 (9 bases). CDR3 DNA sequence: TGTGCCAGCAGCTTGACAGGGGCGGGGGGGAGAGGTACGCAGTATTTT. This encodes CASSLTGAGGRGTQYF.